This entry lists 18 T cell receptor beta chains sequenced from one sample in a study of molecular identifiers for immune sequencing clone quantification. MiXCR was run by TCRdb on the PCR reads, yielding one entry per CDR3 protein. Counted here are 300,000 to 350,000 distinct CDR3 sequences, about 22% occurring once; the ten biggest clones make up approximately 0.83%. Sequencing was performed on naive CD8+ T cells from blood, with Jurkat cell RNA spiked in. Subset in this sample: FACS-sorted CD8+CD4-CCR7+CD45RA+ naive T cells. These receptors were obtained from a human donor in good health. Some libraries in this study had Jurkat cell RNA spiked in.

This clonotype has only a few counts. The CDR3, as DNA: TGCAGCGTTAGTGGTAAAAGCTCCTACGAGCAGTACTTC. It encodes CSVSGKSSYEQYF. The J gene is TRBJ2-7, the V gene TRBV29-1; D not resolved. CDR3 length: 13 amino acids. With 5 bases removed from V and 0 bases from J, the gap between germline ends came to 11 bases. CDR1 SQVTM and CDR2 ANQGSEA come from the germline V gene.

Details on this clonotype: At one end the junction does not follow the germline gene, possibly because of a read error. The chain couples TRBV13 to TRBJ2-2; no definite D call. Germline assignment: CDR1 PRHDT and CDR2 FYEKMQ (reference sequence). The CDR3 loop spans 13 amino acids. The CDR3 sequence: CDSSLNLAGELFF. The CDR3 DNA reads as TGTGACAGCAGCTTAAATCTGGCCGGGGAGCTGTTTTTT.

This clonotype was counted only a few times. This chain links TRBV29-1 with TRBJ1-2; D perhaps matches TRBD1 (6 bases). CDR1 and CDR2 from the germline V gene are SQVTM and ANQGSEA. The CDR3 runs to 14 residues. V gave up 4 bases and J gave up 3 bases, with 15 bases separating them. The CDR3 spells CSVGGGGADYGYTF. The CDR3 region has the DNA TGCAGCGTTGGGGGGGGGGGCGCGGACTATGGCTACACCTTC.

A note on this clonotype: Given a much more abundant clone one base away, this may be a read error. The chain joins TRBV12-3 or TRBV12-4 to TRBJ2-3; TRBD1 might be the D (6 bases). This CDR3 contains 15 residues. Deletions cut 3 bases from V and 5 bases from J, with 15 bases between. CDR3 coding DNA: TGTGCCAGCAGTTTTGGGGACACCGACAAAGATACGCAGTATTTT. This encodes CASSFGDTDKDTQYF.

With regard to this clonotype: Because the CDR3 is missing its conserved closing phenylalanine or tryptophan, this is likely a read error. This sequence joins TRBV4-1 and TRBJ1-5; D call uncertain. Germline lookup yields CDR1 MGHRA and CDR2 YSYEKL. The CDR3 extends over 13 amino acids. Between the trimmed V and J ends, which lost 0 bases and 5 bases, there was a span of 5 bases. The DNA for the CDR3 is TGCGCCAGCAGCCAAGATCGCGATCAGCCCCAGCATTCT. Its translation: CASSQDRDQPQHS.

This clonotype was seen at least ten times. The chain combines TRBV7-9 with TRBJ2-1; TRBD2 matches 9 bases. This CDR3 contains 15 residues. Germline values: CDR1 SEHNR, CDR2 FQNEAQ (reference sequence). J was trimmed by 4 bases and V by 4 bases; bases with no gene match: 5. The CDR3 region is CASSSSSGNYNEQFF. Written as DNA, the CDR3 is TGTGCCAGCAGCTCCTCTAGCGGGAATTACAATGAGCAGTTCTTC.

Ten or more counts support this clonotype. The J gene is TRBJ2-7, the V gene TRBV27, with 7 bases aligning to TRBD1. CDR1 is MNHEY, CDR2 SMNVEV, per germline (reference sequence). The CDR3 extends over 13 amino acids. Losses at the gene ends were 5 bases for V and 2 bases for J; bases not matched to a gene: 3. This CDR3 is CASSHGTAYEQYF. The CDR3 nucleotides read TGTGCCAGCAGTCATGGGACAGCCTACGAGCAGTACTTC.

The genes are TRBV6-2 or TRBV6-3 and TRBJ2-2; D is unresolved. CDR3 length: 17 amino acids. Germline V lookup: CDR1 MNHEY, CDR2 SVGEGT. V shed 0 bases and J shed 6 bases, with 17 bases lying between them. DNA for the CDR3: TGTGCCAGCAGTTACTCAGGGCCGATAACGCTGCCCGGGGAGCTGTTTTTT. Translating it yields CASSYSGPITLPGELFF.

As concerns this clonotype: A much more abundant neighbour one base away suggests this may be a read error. This CDR3 is CAGSQETAPLHF. The CDR3 DNA is TGTGCCGGCAGCCAAGAGACGGCACCCCTCCACTTT. The chain couples TRBV3-2 to TRBJ1-6. TRBV3-2 is a documented pseudogene. The CDR3 extends over 12 amino acids.

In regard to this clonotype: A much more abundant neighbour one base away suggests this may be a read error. The CDR3 is CASSVGGGGHEQYF. DNA of the CDR3: TGTGCCAGCAGCGTGGGTGGAGGGGGCCACGAGCAGTACTTC. The chain couples TRBV27 to TRBJ2-7, with D perhaps matching TRBD1 (7 bases). The CDR3 contains 14 residues. V lost 6 bases and J lost 5, with 17 bases in between. Germline values: CDR1 MNHEY, CDR2 SMNVEV (reference sequence).

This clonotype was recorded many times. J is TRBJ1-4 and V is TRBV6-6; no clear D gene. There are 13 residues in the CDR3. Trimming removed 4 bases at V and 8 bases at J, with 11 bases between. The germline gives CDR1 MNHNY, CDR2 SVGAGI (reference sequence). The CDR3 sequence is CASSWALAEKLFF. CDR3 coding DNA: TGTGCCAGCAGTTGGGCCCTCGCCGAAAAACTGTTTTTT.

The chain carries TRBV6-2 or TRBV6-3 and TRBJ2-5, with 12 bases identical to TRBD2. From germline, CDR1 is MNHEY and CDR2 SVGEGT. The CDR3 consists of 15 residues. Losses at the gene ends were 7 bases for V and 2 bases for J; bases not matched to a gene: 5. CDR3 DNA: TGTGCCAGCACTATACTAGCGGGGGGACAAGAGACCCAGTACTTC. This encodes CASTILAGGQETQYF.

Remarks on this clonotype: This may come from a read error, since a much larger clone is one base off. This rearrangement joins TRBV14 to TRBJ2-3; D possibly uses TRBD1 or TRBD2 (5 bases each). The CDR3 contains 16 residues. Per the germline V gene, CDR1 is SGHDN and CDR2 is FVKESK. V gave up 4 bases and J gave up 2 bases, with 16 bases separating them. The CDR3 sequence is CASSPGARGATDTQYF. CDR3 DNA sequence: TGTGCCAGCAGCCCCGGGGCACGCGGAGCCACAGATACGCAGTATTTT.

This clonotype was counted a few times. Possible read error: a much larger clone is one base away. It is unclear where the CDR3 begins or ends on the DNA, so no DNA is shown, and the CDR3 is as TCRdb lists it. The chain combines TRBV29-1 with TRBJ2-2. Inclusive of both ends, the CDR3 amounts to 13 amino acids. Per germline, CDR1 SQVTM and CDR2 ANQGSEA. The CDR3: CSVAVGSTGELVF.

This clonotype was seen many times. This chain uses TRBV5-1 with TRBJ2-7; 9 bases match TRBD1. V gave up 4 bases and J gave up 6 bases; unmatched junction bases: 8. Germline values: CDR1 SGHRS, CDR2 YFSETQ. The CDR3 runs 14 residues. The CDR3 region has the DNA TGCGCCAGCAGCCCGGGACAGGGTCTGAGCGAGCAGTACTTC. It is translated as CASSPGQGLSEQYF.

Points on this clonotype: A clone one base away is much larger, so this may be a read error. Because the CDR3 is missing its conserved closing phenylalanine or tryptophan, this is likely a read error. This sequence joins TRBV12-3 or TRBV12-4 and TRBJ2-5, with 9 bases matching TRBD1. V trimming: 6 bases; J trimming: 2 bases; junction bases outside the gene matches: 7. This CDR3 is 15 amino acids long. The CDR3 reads CASRRGQGPQETQYS. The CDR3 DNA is TGTGCCAGCAGGAGGGGACAGGGACCGCAAGAGACCCAGTACTCC.

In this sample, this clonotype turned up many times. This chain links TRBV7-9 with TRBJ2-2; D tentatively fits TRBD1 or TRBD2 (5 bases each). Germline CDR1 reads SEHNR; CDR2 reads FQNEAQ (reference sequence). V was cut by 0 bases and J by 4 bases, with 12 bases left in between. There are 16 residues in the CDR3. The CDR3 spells CASSLAQGVATGELFF. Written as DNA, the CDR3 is TGTGCCAGCAGCTTAGCCCAGGGAGTAGCCACCGGGGAGCTGTTTTTT.

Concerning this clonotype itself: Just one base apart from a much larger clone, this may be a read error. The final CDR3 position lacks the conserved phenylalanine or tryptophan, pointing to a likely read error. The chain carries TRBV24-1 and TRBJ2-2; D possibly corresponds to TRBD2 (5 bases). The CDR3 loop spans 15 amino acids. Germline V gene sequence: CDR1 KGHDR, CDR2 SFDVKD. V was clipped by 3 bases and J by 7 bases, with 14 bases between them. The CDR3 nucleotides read TGTGCCACCAGTGATCGAGGAAGAGGAGGCGGGGAGCTGTTTCTT. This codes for CATSDRGRGGGELFL.